This T cell receptor (beta chain) derives from a study of cytomegalovirus exposure and HLA in healthy donors. The study's findings and limits: Reportedly, a later analysis found an Asian-associated ancestry cluster had fewer N-insertions than the approximately 670-donor mean.

Worth noting for this clone: Its antigen is undetermined.

PCR employed 60 Vbeta and 13 Jbeta primers. The repertoire was sequenced with immunoSEQ multiplex PCR; TCRdb's copy has only in-frame clones and lacks some. The sample shows 85,000 to 130,000 clones, roughly four fifths of them seen only once. The sequenced sample consisted of PBMCs. The source is a male donor in good health and CMV-seropositive.

CDR3 DNA sequence: TGTGCCAGCAGCGTAGCGACAGGCTCTGGGGCCAACGTCCTGACTTTC. Residues: CASSVATGSGANVLTF. The rearrangement joins TRBV9 to TRBJ2-6, with a possible D match to TRBD1 (6 bases). CDR1 SGDLS and CDR2 YYNGEE come from the germline V gene. Trimming removed 0 bases from V and 0 bases from J, with 7 bases in between. The CDR3 sequence is 16 residues long.